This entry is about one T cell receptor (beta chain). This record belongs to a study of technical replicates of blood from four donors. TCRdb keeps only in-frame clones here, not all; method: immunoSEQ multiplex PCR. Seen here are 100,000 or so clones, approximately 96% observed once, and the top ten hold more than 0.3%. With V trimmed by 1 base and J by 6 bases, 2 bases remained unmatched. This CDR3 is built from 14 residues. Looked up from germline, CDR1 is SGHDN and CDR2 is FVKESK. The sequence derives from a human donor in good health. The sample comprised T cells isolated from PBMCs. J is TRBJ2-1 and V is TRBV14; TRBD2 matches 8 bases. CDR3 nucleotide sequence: TGTGCCAGCAGCCAAGTAGGGACTAGCAATGAGCAGTTCTTC. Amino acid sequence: CASSQVGTSNEQFF. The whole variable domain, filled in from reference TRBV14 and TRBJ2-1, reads EAGVTQFPSHSVIEKGQTVTLRCDPISGHDNLYWYRRVMGKEIKFLLHFVKESKQDESGMPNNRFLAERTGGTYSTLKVQPAELEDSGVYFCASSQVGTSNEQFFGPGTRLTVL.